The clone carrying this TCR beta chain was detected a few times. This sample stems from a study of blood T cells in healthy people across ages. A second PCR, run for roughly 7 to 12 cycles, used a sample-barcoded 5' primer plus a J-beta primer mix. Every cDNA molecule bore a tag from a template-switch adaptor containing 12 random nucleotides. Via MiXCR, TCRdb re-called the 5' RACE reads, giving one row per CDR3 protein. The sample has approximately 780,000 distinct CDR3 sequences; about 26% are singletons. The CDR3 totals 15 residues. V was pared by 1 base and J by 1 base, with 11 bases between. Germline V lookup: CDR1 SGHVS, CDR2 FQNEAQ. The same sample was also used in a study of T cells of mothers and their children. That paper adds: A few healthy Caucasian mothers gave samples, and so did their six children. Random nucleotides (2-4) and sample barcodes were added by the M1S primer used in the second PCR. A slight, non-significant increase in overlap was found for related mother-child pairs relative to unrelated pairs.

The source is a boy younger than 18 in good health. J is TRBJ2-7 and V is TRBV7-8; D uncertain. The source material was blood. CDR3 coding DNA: TGTGCCAGCAGCTTAGGACTGGATGGATCCTACGAGCAGTACTTC. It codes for CASSLGLDGSYEQYF.